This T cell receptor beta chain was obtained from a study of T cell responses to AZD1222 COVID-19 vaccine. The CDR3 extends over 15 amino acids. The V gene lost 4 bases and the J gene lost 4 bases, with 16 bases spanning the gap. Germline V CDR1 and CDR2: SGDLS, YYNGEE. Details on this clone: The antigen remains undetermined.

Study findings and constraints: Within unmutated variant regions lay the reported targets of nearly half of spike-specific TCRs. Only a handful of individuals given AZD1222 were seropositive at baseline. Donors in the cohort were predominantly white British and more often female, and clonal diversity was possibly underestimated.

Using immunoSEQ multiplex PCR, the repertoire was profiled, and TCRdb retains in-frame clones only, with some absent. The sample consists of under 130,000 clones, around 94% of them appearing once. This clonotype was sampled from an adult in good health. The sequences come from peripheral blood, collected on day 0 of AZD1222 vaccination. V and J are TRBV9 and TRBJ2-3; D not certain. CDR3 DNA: TGTGCCAGCAGCCCCCGTACTGCAGGCCCAGATACGCAGTATTTT. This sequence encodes CASSPRTAGPDTQYF.